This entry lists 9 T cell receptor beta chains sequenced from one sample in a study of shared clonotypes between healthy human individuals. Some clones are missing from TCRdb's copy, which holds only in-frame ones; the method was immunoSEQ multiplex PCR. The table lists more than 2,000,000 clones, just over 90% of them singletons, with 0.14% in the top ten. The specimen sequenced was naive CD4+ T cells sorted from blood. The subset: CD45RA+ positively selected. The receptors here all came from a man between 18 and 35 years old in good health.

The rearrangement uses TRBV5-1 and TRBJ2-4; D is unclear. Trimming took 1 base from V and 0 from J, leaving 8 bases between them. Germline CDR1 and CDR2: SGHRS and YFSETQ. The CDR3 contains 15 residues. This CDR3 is CASSLNTIAKNIQYF. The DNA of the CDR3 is TGCGCCAGCAGCTTGAACACAATAGCCAAAAACATTCAGTACTTC.

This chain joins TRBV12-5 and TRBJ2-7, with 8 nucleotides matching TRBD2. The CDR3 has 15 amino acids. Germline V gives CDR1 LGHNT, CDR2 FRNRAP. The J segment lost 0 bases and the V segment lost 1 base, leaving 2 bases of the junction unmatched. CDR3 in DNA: TGTGCTAGTGGTTTGGGACTAGCGAGCTCCTACGAGCAGTACTTC. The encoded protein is CASGLGLASSYEQYF.

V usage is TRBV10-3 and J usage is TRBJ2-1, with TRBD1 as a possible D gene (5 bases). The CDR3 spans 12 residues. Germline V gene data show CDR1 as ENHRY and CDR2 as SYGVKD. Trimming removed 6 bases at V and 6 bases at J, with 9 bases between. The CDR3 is CAIRRGFNEQFF. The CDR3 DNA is TGTGCCATCAGAAGGGGATTCAATGAGCAGTTCTTC.

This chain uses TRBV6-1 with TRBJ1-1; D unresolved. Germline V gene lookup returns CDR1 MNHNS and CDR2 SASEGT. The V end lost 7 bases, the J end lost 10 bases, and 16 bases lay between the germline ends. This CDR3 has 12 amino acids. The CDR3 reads CASTVAPSGAFF. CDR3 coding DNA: TGTGCCAGCACCGTGGCACCCTCAGGAGCTTTCTTT.

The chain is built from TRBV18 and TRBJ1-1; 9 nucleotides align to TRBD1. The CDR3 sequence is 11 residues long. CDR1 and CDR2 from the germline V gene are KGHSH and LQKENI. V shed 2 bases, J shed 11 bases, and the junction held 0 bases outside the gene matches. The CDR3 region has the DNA TGTGCCAGCTCACCAGGGACAGGGGCTTTCTTT. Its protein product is CASSPGTGAFF.

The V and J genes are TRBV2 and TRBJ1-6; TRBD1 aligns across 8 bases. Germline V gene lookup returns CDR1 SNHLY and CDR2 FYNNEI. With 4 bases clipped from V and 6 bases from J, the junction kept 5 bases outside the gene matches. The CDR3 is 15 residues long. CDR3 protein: CASSGGGTGNSPLHF. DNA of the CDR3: TGTGCCAGCAGTGGGGGGGGGACAGGTAATTCACCCCTCCACTTT.

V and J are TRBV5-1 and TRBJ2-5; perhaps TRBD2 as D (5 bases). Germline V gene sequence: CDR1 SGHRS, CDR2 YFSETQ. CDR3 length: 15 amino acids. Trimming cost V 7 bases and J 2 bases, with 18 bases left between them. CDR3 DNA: TGCGCCAGCGCTAAGGGTCGGGAAAAACAAGAGACCCAGTACTTC. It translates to CASAKGREKQETQYF. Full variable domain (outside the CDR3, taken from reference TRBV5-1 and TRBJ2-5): KAGVTQTPRYLIKTRGQQVTLSCSPISGHRSVSWYQQTPGQGLQFLFEYFSETQRNKGNFPGRFSGRQFSNSRSEMNVSTLELGDSALYLCASAKGREKQETQYFGPGTRLLVL.

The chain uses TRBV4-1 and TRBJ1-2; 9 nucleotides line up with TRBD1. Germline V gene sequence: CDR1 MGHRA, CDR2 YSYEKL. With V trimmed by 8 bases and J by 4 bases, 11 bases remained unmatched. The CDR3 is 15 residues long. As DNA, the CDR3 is TGCGCCAGCCGATTAACAGGGGGCGGTGGCTATGGCTACACCTTC. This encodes CASRLTGGGGYGYTF.

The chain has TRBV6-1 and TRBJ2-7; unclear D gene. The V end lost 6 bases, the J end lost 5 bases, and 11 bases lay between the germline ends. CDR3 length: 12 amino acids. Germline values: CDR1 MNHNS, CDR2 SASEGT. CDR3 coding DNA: TGTGCCAGCAGAAACTCCCAGGACGAGCAGTACTTC. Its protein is CASRNSQDEQYF.